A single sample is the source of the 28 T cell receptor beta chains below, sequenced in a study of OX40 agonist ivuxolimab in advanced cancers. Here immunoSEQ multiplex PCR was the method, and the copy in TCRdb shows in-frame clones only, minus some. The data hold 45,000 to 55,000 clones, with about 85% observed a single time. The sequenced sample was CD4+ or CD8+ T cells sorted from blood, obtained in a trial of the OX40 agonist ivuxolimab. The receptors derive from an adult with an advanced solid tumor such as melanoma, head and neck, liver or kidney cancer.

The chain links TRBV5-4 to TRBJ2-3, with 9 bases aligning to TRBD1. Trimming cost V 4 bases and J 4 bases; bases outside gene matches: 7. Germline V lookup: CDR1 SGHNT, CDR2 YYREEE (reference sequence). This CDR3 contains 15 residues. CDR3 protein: CASSPRDREADTQYF. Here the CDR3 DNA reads TGTGCCAGCAGCCCCCGGGACAGGGAAGCAGATACGCAGTATTTT.

CDR3 sequence: CASNLAGGPGGAQYF. The CDR3 DNA reads as TGTGCCAGCAACCTAGCGGGAGGGCCGGGAGGGGCCCAGTACTTC. The rearrangement links TRBV7-9 to TRBJ2-5; 12 bases match TRBD2. The V gene's germline CDR1 is SEHNR and CDR2 FQNEAQ (reference sequence). The J segment lost 9 bases and the V segment lost 7 bases, leaving 12 bases of the junction unmatched. The CDR3 length is 15 residues.

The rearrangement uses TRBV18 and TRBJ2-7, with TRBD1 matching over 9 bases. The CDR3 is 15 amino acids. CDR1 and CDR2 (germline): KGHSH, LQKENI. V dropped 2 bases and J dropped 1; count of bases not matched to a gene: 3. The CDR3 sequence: CASSPAGTGSYEQYF. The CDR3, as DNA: TGTGCCAGCTCACCAGCAGGGACAGGGTCCTACGAGCAGTACTTC.

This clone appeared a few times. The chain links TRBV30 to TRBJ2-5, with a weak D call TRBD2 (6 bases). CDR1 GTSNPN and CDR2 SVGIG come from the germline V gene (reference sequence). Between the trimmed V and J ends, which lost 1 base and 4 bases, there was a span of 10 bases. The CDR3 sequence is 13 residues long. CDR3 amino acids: CAWSGGTGETQYF. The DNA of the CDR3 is TGTGCCTGGAGTGGCGGGACGGGAGAGACCCAGTACTTC. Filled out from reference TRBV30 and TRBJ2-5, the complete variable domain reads SQTIHQWPATLVQPVGSPLSLECTVEGTSNPNLYWYRQAAGRGLQLLFYSVGIGQISSEVPQNLSASRPQDRQFILSSKKLLLSDSGFYLCAWSGGTGETQYFGPGTRLLVL.

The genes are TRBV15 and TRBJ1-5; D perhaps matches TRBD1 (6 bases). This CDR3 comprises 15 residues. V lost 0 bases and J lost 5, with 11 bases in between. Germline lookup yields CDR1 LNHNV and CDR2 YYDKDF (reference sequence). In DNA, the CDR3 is TGTGCCACCAGCAGAGACCTCCGACAGGATCAGCCCCAGCATTTT. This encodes CATSRDLRQDQPQHF.

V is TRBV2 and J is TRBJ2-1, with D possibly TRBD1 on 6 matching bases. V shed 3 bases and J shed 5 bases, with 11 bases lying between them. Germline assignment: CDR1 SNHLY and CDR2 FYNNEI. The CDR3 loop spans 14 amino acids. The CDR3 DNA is TGTGCCAGCAGTGAGTTGGGGGCCCACAATGAGCAGTTCTTC. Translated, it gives CASSELGAHNEQFF. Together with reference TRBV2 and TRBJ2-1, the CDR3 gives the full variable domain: EPEVTQTPSHQVTQMGQEVILRCVPISNHLYFYWYRQILGQKVEFLVSFYNNEISEKSEIFDDQFSVERPDGSNFTLKIRSTKLEDSAMYFCASSELGAHNEQFFGPGTRLTVL.

Here the CDR3 DNA reads TGTGCCAGCAGTTCCCTAGCGGGAGTTACTCACAATGAGCAGTTCTTC. It encodes CASSSLAGVTHNEQFF. V is TRBV6-4 and J is TRBJ2-1, with TRBD2 matching 10 bases. The V gene end was trimmed by 5 bases and the J gene end by 5 bases; junction bases not matched to a gene: 9. The CDR3 extends over 16 amino acids. Germline CDR1 is MRHNA and CDR2 is SNTAGT.

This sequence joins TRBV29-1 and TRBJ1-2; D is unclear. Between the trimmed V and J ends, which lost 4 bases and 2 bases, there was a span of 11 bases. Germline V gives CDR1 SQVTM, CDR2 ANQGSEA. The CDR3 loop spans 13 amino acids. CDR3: CSVVVPLNYGYTF. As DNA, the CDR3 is TGCAGCGTTGTTGTGCCCTTAAACTATGGCTACACCTTC.

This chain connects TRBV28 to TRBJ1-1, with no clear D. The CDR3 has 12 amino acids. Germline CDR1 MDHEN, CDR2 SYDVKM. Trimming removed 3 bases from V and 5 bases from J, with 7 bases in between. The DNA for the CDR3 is TGTGCCAGCAGTTTTATTGCAACTGAAGCTTTCTTT. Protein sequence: CASSFIATEAFF. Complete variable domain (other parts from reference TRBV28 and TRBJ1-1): DVKVTQSSRYLVKRTGEKVFLECVQDMDHENMFWYRQDPGLGLRLIYFSYDVKMKEKGDIPEGYSVSREKKERFSLILESASTNQTSMYLCASSFIATEAFFGQGTRLTVV.

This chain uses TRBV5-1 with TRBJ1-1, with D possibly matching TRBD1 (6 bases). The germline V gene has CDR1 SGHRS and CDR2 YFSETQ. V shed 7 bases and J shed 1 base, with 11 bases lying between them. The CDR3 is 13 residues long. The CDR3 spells CASEGGTNTEAFF. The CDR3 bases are TGCGCCAGCGAGGGGGGCACGAACACTGAAGCTTTCTTT.

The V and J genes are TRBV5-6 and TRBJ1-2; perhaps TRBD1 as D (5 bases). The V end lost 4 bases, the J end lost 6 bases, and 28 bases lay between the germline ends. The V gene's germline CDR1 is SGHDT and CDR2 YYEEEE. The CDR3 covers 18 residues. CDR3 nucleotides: TGTGCCAGCAGCAGCCTCTGGAACATTCAGGGAAATCGGGATGGCTACACCTTC. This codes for CASSSLWNIQGNRDGYTF.

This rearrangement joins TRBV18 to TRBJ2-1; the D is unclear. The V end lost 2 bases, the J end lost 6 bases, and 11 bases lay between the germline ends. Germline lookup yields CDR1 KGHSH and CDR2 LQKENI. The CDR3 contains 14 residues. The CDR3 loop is CASSPGLGGNEQFF. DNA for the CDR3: TGTGCCAGCTCACCAGGCCTGGGTGGCAATGAGCAGTTCTTC.

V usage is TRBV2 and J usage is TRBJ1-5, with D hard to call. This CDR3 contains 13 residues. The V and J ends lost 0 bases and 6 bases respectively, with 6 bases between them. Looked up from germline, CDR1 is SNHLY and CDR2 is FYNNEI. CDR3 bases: TGTGCCAGCAGTGAAGCGCTGGGTCAGCCCCAGCATTTT. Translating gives CASSEALGQPQHF.

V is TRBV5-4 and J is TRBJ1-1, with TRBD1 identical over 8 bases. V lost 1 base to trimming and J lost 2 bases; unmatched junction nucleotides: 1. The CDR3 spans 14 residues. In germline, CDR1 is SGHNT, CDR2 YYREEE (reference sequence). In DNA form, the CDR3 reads TGTGCCAGCAGCTTGTCAGGGGGCAACACTGAAGCTTTCTTT. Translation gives CASSLSGGNTEAFF.

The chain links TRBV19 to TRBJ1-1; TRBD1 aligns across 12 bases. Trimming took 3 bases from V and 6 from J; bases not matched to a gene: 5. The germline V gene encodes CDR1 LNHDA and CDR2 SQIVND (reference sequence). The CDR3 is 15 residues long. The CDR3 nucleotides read TGTGCCAGTAGTATCGGGACAGGGGGCCTATCTGAAGCTTTCTTT. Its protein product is CASSIGTGGLSEAFF.

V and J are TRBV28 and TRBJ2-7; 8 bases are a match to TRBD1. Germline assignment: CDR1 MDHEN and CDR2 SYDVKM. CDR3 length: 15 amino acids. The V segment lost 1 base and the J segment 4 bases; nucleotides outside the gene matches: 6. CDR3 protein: CASSLSGTGDYEQYF. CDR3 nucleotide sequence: TGTGCCAGCAGTTTATCCGGGACAGGAGATTACGAGCAGTACTTC.

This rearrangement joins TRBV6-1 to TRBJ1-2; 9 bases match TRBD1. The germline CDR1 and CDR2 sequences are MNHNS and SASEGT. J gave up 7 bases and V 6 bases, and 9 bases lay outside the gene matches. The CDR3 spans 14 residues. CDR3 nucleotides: TGTGCCAGCAGGAACAGGGGGCGATCCGTTGGCTACACCTTC. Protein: CASRNRGRSVGYTF.

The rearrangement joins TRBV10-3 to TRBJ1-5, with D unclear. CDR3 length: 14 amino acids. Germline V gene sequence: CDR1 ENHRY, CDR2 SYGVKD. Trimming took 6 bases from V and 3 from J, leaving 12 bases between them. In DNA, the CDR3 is TGTGCCATCAGCGACATGCGTTCCAATCAGCCCCAGCATTTT. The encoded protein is CAISDMRSNQPQHF.

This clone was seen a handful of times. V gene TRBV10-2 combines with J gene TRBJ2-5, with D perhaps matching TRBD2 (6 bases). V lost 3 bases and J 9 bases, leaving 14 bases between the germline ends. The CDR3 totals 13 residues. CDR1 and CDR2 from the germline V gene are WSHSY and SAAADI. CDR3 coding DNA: TGCGCCAGCAGTGACCCTCCGCGCGGGGCCCAGTACTTC. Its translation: CASSDPPRGAQYF.

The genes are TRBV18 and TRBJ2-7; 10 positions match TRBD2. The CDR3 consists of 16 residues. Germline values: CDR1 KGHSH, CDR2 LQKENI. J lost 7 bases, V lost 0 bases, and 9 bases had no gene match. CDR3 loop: CASSPPGTSVLLEQYF. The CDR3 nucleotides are TGTGCCAGCTCACCACCAGGGACTAGCGTCCTGCTGGAGCAGTACTTC. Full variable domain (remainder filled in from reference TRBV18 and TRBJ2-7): NAGVMQNPRHLVRRRGQEARLRCSPMKGHSHVYWYRQLPEEGLKFMVYLQKENIIDESGMPKERFSAEFPKEGPSILRIQQVVRGDSAAYFCASSPPGTSVLLEQYFGPGTRLTVT.

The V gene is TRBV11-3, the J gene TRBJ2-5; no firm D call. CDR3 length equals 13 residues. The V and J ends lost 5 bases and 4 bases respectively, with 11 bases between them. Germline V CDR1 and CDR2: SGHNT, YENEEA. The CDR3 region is CASSRPVTETQYF. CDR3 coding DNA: TGTGCCAGCAGCCGTCCGGTAACAGAGACCCAGTACTTC.

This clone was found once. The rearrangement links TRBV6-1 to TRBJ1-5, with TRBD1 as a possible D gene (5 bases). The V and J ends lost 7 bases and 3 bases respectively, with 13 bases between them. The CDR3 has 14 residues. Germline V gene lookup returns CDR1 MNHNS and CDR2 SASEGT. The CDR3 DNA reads TGTGCCAGCACCCAAGGCAGGGTCAATCAGCCCCAGCATTTT. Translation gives CASTQGRVNQPQHF.

CDR3 loop: CSVVHPTGGNTEAFF. CDR3 sequence (DNA): TGCAGCGTCGTACACCCGACAGGGGGAAACACTGAAGCTTTCTTT. V usage is TRBV29-1 and J usage is TRBJ1-1, with 9 bases matching TRBD1. The ends lost 6 bases at V and 2 bases at J; junction bases unmatched: 10. The CDR3 extends over 15 amino acids. Germline-derived CDR1 and CDR2 are SQVTM and ANQGSEA. Full variable domain (rest looked up from reference TRBV29-1 and TRBJ1-1): SAVISQKPSRDICQRGTSLTIQCQVDSQVTMMFWYRQQPGQSLTLIATANQGSEATYESGFVIDKFPISRPNLTFSTLTVSNMSPEDSSIYLCSVVHPTGGNTEAFFGQGTRLTVV.

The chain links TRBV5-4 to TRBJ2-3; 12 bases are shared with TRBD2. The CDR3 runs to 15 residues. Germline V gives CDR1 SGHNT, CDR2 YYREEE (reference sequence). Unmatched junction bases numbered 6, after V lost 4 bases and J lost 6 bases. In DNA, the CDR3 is TGTGCCAGCAGCAAAAAGACTAGCGGGGGTGATACGCAGTATTTT. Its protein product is CASSKKTSGGDTQYF. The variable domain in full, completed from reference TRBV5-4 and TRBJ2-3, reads ETGVTQSPTHLIKTRGQQVTLRCSSQSGHNTVSWYQQALGQGPQFIFQYYREEENGRGNFPPRFSGLQFPNYSSELNVNALELDDSALYLCASSKKTSGGDTQYFGPGTRLTVL.

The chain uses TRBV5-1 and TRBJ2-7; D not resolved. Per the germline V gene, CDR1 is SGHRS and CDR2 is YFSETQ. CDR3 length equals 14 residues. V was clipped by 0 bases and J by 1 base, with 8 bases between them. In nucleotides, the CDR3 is TGCGCCAGCAGCTTGGACCGATTATCCTACGAGCAGTACTTC. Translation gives CASSLDRLSYEQYF.

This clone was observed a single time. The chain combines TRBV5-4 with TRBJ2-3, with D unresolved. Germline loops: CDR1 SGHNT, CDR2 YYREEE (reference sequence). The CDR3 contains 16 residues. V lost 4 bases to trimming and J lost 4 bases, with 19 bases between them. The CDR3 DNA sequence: TGTGCCAGCAGCCCCACAGATCAAGTGGCCTCAGATACGCAGTATTTT. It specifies CASSPTDQVASDTQYF.

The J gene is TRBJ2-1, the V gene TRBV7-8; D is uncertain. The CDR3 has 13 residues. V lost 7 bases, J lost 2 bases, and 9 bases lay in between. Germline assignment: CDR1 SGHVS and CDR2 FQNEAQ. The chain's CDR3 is CASTSGPYNEQFF. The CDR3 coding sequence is TGTGCCAGCACCTCAGGCCCCTACAATGAGCAGTTCTTC.

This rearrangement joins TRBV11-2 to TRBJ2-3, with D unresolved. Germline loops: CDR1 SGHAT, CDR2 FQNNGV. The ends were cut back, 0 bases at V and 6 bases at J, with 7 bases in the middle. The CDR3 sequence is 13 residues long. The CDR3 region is CASSLERLDTQYF. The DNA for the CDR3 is TGTGCCAGCAGCTTAGAAAGGTTGGATACGCAGTATTTT. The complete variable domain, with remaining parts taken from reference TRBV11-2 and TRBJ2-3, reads EAGVAQSPRYKIIEKRQSVAFWCNPISGHATLYWYQQILGQGPKLLIQFQNNGVVDDSQLPKDRFSAERLKGVDSTLKIQPAKLEDSAVYLCASSLERLDTQYFGPGTRLTVL.